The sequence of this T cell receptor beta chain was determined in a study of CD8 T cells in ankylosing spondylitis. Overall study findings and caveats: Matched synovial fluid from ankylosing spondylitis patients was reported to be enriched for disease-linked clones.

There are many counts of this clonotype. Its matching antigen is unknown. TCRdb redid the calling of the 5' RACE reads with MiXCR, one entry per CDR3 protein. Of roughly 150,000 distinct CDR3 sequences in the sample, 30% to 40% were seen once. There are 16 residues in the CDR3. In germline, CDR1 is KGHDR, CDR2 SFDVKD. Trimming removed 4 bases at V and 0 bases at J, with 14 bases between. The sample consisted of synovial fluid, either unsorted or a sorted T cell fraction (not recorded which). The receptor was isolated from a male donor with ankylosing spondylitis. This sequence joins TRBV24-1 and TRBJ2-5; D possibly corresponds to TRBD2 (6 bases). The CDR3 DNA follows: TGTGCCACCAGTGAAGCAGCGGGCAAACACCAAGAGACCCAGTACTTC. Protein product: CATSEAAGKHQETQYF.